One and the same sample provided the 32 T cell receptor beta chains below, sequenced in a study of monozygotic twins with inflammatory bowel disease. From the 5' RACE reads, TCRdb lists one entry per CDR3 protein and no DNA. The sample table sets out 150,000 to 200,000 distinct CDR3 sequences. Sample: blood. The receptors were gathered from a human donor with ulcerative colitis or Crohn's disease, or a healthy co-twin of an affected twin (not recorded which).

The chain combines TRBV12-3 or TRBV12-4 with TRBJ2-7. CDR3 size: 15 residues. This CDR3 reads CASSLSTGGPYEQYF.

The chain uses TRBV9 and TRBJ2-3; the D call of TRBD2 rests on TCRdb alone, since no DNA is present to check it. Germline-derived CDR1 and CDR2 are SGDLS and YYNGEE. The CDR3 is made up of 14 amino acids. The CDR3: CASREAASTDTQYF.

The V gene is TRBV10-3, the J gene TRBJ2-1; there is no DNA to check the TCRdb D call of TRBD1. The CDR3 totals 14 residues. CDR1 and CDR2 from the germline V gene are ENHRY and SYGVKD. The CDR3 sequence: CAISGTGVQSVGFF.

V and J are TRBV30 and TRBJ2-1; absent DNA, TCRdb's TRBD2 call cannot be checked. The CDR3 is 14 residues long. CDR1 and CDR2 from the germline V gene are GTSNPN and SVGIG (reference sequence). The CDR3 sequence: CAWSVSGSGDEQFF.

This chain joins TRBV6-5 and TRBJ1-2; TCRdb indicates TRBD1, and absent DNA this call remains unverified. This CDR3 has 15 amino acids. CDR1 is MNHEY and CDR2 is SVGAGI in the germline V gene. CDR3 amino acids: CASSYSGQGNYGYTF.

This sequence joins TRBV7-6 and TRBJ2-3; no DNA is available, so the TRBD1 call from TCRdb remains unchecked. The germline V gene encodes CDR1 SGHVS and CDR2 FNYEAQ. The CDR3 runs to 16 residues. This CDR3 reads CASSPSQGRGTDTQYF. Together with reference TRBV7-6 and TRBJ2-3, the CDR3 gives the full variable domain: GAGVSQSPRYKVTKRGQDVALRCDPISGHVSLYWYRQALGQGPEFLTYFNYEAQQDKSGLPNDRFSAERPEGSISTLTIQRTEQRDSAMYRCASSPSQGRGTDTQYFGPGTRLTVL.

The CDR3 loop is CASSQTGTVDTQYF. V is TRBV12-3 or TRBV12-4 and J is TRBJ2-3; TCRdb reports TRBD1, a call that lacks DNA to check it against. The CDR3 is made up of 14 amino acids.

J is TRBJ1-2 and V is TRBV6-5; checking the TCRdb D call of TRBD1 is not possible without DNA. Germline V gives CDR1 MNHEY, CDR2 SVGAGI. The CDR3 has 14 amino acids. The CDR3 reads CASSYGRGDYGYTF.

This sequence joins TRBV6-6 and TRBJ1-2. CDR3 size: 13 residues. Germline lookup yields CDR1 MNHNY and CDR2 SVGAGI (reference sequence). The CDR3 region is CASSYSGQFGYTF.

The chain couples TRBV6-5 to TRBJ2-3; there is no DNA to check the TCRdb D call of TRBD2. The CDR3 extends over 16 amino acids. Germline V gene sequence: CDR1 MNHEY, CDR2 SVGAGI. CDR3 region: CASSYSAGLVTDTQYF.

The chain is built from TRBV19 and TRBJ2-1; TCRdb designates TRBD2, a call that cannot be tested without DNA. Germline CDR1 and CDR2: LNHDA and SQIVND (reference sequence). This CDR3 comprises 15 residues. The CDR3 loop is CASSRLAGWVNEQFF.

The V gene is TRBV5-1, the J gene TRBJ1-1; the TCRdb call, TRBD1, lacks DNA for checking. This CDR3 contains 18 residues. Looked up from germline, CDR1 is SGHRS and CDR2 is YFSETQ. The CDR3 sequence is CASSQTMGSGQLNTEAFF.

The chain joins TRBV27 to TRBJ2-3; the TCRdb D gene call, TRBD2, has no DNA to confirm it. CDR3 length equals 14 residues. Germline values: CDR1 MNHEY, CDR2 SMNVEV (reference sequence). The CDR3: CASSHSGDTDTQYF.

V is TRBV27 and J is TRBJ2-7. This CDR3 has 14 amino acids. Germline V gene sequence: CDR1 MNHEY, CDR2 SMNVEV (reference sequence). CDR3 sequence: CASSLSTSTYEQYF.

J is TRBJ2-1 and V is TRBV25-1; TCRdb selects TRBD1, and the lack of DNA leaves this call unchecked. The germline V gene has CDR1 MGHDK and CDR2 SYGVNS. CDR3 size: 11 residues. The CDR3 protein is CATQGYNEQFF.

The chain carries TRBV28 and TRBJ2-7; TCRdb calls TRBD2, which cannot be checked without DNA. The germline V gene encodes CDR1 MDHEN and CDR2 SYDVKM. This CDR3 is 15 amino acids long. CDR3 protein: CASSYEREGPYEQYF.

This chain uses TRBV19 with TRBJ1-1. This CDR3 region has 13 residues. Looked up from germline, CDR1 is LNHDA and CDR2 is SQIVND (reference sequence). CDR3 loop: CASSPSLNTEAFF.

The CDR3 sequence: CASSFGRINRGLNTGELFF. V and J are TRBV6-5 and TRBJ2-2; TCRdb designates TRBD1, a call that cannot be tested without DNA. The CDR3 is made up of 19 amino acids. Germline CDR1 reads MNHEY; CDR2 reads SVGAGI.

The chain uses TRBV5-1 and TRBJ2-3; with no DNA, the TCRdb D assignment of TRBD2 cannot be verified. This CDR3 region has 14 residues. Germline assignment: CDR1 SGHRS and CDR2 YFSETQ. CDR3 loop: CASSLGLVGDTQYF. Based on the CDR3 plus reference TRBV5-1 and TRBJ2-3, the full variable domain is KAGVTQTPRYLIKTRGQQVTLSCSPISGHRSVSWYQQTPGQGLQFLFEYFSETQRNKGNFPGRFSGRQFSNSRSEMNVSTLELGDSALYLCASSLGLVGDTQYFGPGTRLTVL.

The V gene is TRBV12-5, the J gene TRBJ1-3. CDR1 is LGHNT and CDR2 is FRNRAP in the germline V gene. CDR3 size: 16 residues. The CDR3 region is CASGLDLGNSGNTIYF. Full variable domain (outside the CDR3, taken from reference TRBV12-5 and TRBJ1-3): DARVTQTPRHKVTEMGQEVTMRCQPILGHNTVFWYRQTMMQGLELLAYFRNRAPLDDSGMPKDRFSAEMPDATLATLKIQPSEPRDSAVYFCASGLDLGNSGNTIYFGEGSWLTVV.

The chain carries TRBV4-1 and TRBJ1-1; TCRdb returns TRBD1, unconfirmable since there is no DNA. This CDR3 contains 14 residues. Germline V gives CDR1 MGHRA, CDR2 YSYEKL. CDR3 loop: CASSQAGQITEAFF.

V gene TRBV15 combines with J gene TRBJ2-3; TCRdb picks TRBD1, but there is no DNA to check that call. The germline gives CDR1 LNHNV, CDR2 YYDKDF (reference sequence). The CDR3 runs to 13 residues. CDR3 in amino acids: CATREVRGHTQYF.

The chain recombines TRBV29-1 with TRBJ2-3; lacking DNA, the TRBD1 call made by TCRdb goes unchecked. The CDR3 is made up of 14 amino acids. Germline lookup yields CDR1 SQVTM and CDR2 ANQGSEA. The CDR3 protein is CSAARQGATDTQYF.

This chain links TRBV5-1 with TRBJ2-5; TCRdb returns TRBD1, unconfirmable since there is no DNA. This CDR3 spans 13 amino acids. CDR1 is SGHRS and CDR2 is YFSETQ in the germline V gene. The CDR3 sequence: CASRLGQGGTQYF.

The gene calls are TRBV6-6 and TRBJ2-7; checking the TCRdb D call of TRBD2 is not possible without DNA. Looked up from germline, CDR1 is MNHNY and CDR2 is SVGAGI (reference sequence). The CDR3 contains 14 residues. This CDR3 reads CASRAGLANYEQYF.

The chain uses TRBV7-2 and TRBJ2-3. CDR3 length equals 14 residues. Germline V gene data show CDR1 as SGHTA and CDR2 as FQGNSA. CDR3 amino acids: CASSLVLSPDTQYF.

The chain couples TRBV5-1 to TRBJ2-3; TCRdb's D gene call, TRBD2, goes unchecked for lack of DNA. The CDR3 has 18 amino acids. Germline values: CDR1 SGHRS, CDR2 YFSETQ. This CDR3 is CASSSSGRALRSTDTQYF.

V and J are TRBV29-1 and TRBJ2-2; no DNA is available, so the TRBD2 call from TCRdb remains unchecked. This CDR3 contains 13 residues. Germline V lookup: CDR1 SQVTM, CDR2 ANQGSEA. CDR3 in amino acids: CSVLAGGSGELFF.

V usage is TRBV5-1 and J usage is TRBJ2-3; TCRdb's assignment of TRBD2 cannot be checked, as there is no DNA. The CDR3 has 18 amino acids. Germline lookup yields CDR1 SGHRS and CDR2 YFSETQ. This CDR3 is CASSSRITRLAGTDTQYF.

This rearrangement joins TRBV29-1 to TRBJ2-7; TCRdb names TRBD1, which stays unverified in the absence of DNA. CDR3 length equals 13 residues. CDR1 is SQVTM, CDR2 ANQGSEA, per germline. This chain's CDR3 is CSAVTGEAEAQYF.

This chain uses TRBV10-3 with TRBJ2-2; TCRdb's assignment of TRBD2 cannot be checked, as there is no DNA. The length of the CDR3 is 15 residues. The germline V gene encodes CDR1 ENHRY and CDR2 SYGVKD. CDR3 sequence: CATRLAGDHTGELFF.

CDR3 region: CSASGVVSGYNEQFF. This chain links TRBV20-1 with TRBJ2-1. Looked up from germline, CDR1 is DFQATT and CDR2 is SNEGSKA (reference sequence). This CDR3 spans 15 amino acids.